The rows below give T cell receptor beta chains drawn from one sample of a study of shared clonotypes between healthy human individuals. Sequencing used immunoSEQ multiplex PCR; TCRdb keeps in-frame clones, though not all of them. The sample has 800,000 to 950,000 clones, about 96% seen once. Sequenced sample: naive CD8+ T cells sorted from blood. These receptors came from a man aged 25-40 years in good health. Each CDR3 is given with its conserved first and last residue. The D gene is left open where the match is weak. Not all rows give a size; the values are once, few, many and, for expanded clones, a class.

size	J	D	V	CDR3	DNA
NA	TRBJ2-3	NA	TRBV27	CASSLRGNTDTQYF	TGTGCCAGCAGTTTACGCGGGAACACAGATACGCAGTATTTT
NA	TRBJ1-5	NA	TRBV27	CASSLSLRYSNQPQHF	TGTGCCAGCAGTTTAAGTCTTAGATATAGCAATCAGCCCCAGCATTTT
NA	TRBJ2-2	TRBD2	TRBV9	CASSPIAGGNTGELFF	TGTGCCAGCAGCCCAATAGCGGGAGGTAACACCGGGGAGCTGTTTTTT
NA	TRBJ2-1	TRBD2	TRBV29-1	CSVGGTSGTTYNEQFF	TGCAGCGTTGGAGGGACTAGCGGGACTACCTACAATGAGCAGTTCTTC
NA	TRBJ2-4	NA	TRBV4-3	CASSPDKNIQYF	TGCGCCAGCAGCCCGGACAAAAACATTCAGTACTTC
NA	TRBJ1-2	NA	TRBV28	CASSLRGLQDGYTF	TGTGCCAGCAGTTTGCGAGGGTTACAGGATGGCTACACCTTC
NA	TRBJ2-1	NA	TRBV10-2	CASSFFGTDNEQFF	TGCGCCAGCAGTTTTTTCGGGACCGACAATGAGCAGTTCTTC
NA	TRBJ2-7	NA	TRBV7-2	CASSLGGSGYEQYF	TGTGCCAGCAGCTTGGGCGGGTCCGGGTACGAGCAGTACTTC
NA	TRBJ2-6	TRBD1	TRBV27	CASTPRGSSGANVLTF	TGTGCCAGCACCCCCAGGGGGTCCTCTGGGGCCAACGTCCTGACTTTC
NA	TRBJ2-7	TRBD2	TRBV27	CASTPSPSGSAYEQYF	TGTGCCAGCACCCCCAGCCCCAGCGGGAGCGCGTACGAGCAGTACTTC
NA	TRBJ2-7	NA	TRBV4-2	CASSQDHRAEGYEQYF	TGTGCCAGCAGCCAAGATCACAGAGCGGAGGGCTACGAGCAGTACTTC
NA	TRBJ2-7	NA	TRBV28	CASASSYEQYF	TGTGCCAGTGCTAGCTCCTACGAGCAGTACTTC
NA	TRBJ2-5	TRBD2	TRBV5-1	CASSLVGTSGTGETQYF	TGCGCCAGCAGCTTGGTAGGGACTAGCGGGACGGGGGAGACCCAGTACTTC
NA	TRBJ2-7	NA	TRBV7-9	CASSLGFQGTDEQYF	TGTGCCAGCAGCTTAGGGTTTCAGGGAACGGACGAGCAGTACTTC
NA	TRBJ2-3	NA	TRBV6-6	CASSYGRVGTDTQYF	TGTGCCAGCAGTTACGGCAGGGTAGGCACAGATACGCAGTATTTT
once	TRBJ2-7	TRBD2	TRBV7-6	CASSARAGVTSYEQYF	TGTGCCAGCAGCGCTCGGGCGGGGGTAACTTCCTACGAGCAGTACTTC
NA	TRBJ2-2	NA	TRBV5-5	CASTQDYERELFF	TGTGCCAGCACCCAGGATTATGAGAGGGAGCTGTTTTTT
NA	TRBJ1-2	NA	TRBV29-1	CSVVEESYGYTF	TGCAGCGTTGTTGAGGAAAGCTATGGCTACACCTTC
NA	TRBJ1-4	NA	TRBV11-2	CASSLVRWEYTTTNERLFF	TGTGCCAGCAGCTTAGTACGTTGGGAGTACACCACAACTAATGAAAGACTGTTTTTT
NA	TRBJ2-7	NA	TRBV7-9	CASSLDMNEQYF	TGTGCCAGCAGCTTAGATATGAACGAGCAGTACTTC
NA	TRBJ2-1	TRBD2	TRBV27	CASSLGTSSYNEQFF	TGTGCCAGCAGTTTAGGGACTAGCTCCTACAATGAGCAGTTCTTC
NA	TRBJ2-7	TRBD1	TRBV15	CATSGSRGRYEQYF	TGTGCCACCAGCGGATCCAGGGGGCGGTACGAGCAGTACTTC
NA	TRBJ2-5	TRBD2	TRBV11-2	CASNRAGGGETQYF	TGTGCCAGCAACCGAGCGGGAGGGGGAGAGACCCAGTACTTC
NA	TRBJ2-1	TRBD2	TRBV5-6	CASSLAWGSETSGRFF	TGTGCCAGCAGCTTGGCGTGGGGATCAGAGACTAGCGGGAGGTTCTTC
NA	TRBJ2-1	TRBD2	TRBV13	CASSWPSGRAYNEQFF	TGTGCCAGCAGCTGGCCCAGCGGGAGGGCCTACAATGAGCAGTTCTTC
once	TRBJ2-7	TRBD1	TRBV2	CASSGTDSYEQYF	TGTGCCAGTTCCGGGACAGACTCCTACGAGCAGTACTTC
NA	TRBJ2-1	NA	TRBV7-9	CASSFYNEQFF	TGTGCCAGCAGCTTTTACAATGAGCAGTTCTTC
NA	TRBJ2-1	TRBD2	TRBV28	CASSYRREGLNEQFF	TGTGCCAGTAGTTATCGGCGGGAGGGCCTCAATGAGCAGTTCTTC
NA	TRBJ2-7	NA	TRBV14	CASSRVSYEQYF	TGTGCCAGCAGCCGGGTATCCTACGAGCAGTACTTC
NA	TRBJ2-3	TRBD2	TRBV28	CASSSPREMTDTQYF	TGTGCCAGCAGCTCCCCGCGGGAGATGACAGATACGCAGTATTTT
NA	TRBJ1-1	NA	TRBV15	CATSRVGGTTEAFF	TGTGCCACCAGCAGAGTCGGCGGAACCACTGAAGCTTTCTTT
once	TRBJ2-1	NA	TRBV5-4	CASSVNMGAAQFF	TGTGCCAGCAGCGTGAACATGGGAGCCGCCCAGTTCTTC
NA	TRBJ1-5	NA	TRBV4-3	CASSQEWGGARQPQHF	TGCGCCAGCAGCCAGGAATGGGGGGGCGCACGTCAGCCCCAGCATTTT
NA	TRBJ2-7	TRBD2	TRBV18	CASSPGPSGNYEQYF	TGTGCCAGCTCACCAGGACCTAGCGGGAACTACGAGCAGTACTTC
NA	TRBJ2-3	TRBD2	TRBV9	CASSPRDYTDTQYF	TGTGCCAGCAGCCCGAGGGACTACACAGATACGCAGTATTTT
NA	TRBJ2-1	NA	TRBV20-1	CSAPGYNEQFF	TGCAGTGCTCCCGGGTACAATGAGCAGTTCTTC
NA	TRBJ2-2	NA	TRBV28	CASSLTSPDTGELFF	TGTGCCAGCAGTTTGACTAGTCCCGACACCGGGGAGCTGTTTTTT
NA	TRBJ2-7	NA	TRBV9	CASSERQSYEQYF	TGTGCCAGCAGCGAGCGACAGTCCTACGAGCAGTACTTC
NA	TRBJ2-5	NA	TRBV7-9	CASSLIEETQYF	TGTGCCAGCAGCTTAATTGAAGAGACCCAGTACTTC
once	TRBJ2-7	TRBD1	TRBV14	CASSFRGRYEQYF	TGTGCCAGCAGCTTCAGGGGGCGATACGAGCAGTACTTC
NA	TRBJ2-1	NA	TRBV27	CASSTPRIGYNEQFF	TGTGCCAGCAGCACCCCCCGGATCGGGTACAATGAGCAGTTCTTC
NA	TRBJ2-7	NA	TRBV7-9	CASSPKSGYEQYF	TGTGCCAGCAGCCCGAAGAGTGGCTACGAGCAGTACTTC
once	TRBJ1-5	NA	TRBV18	CASSPLENSNQPQHF	TGTGCCAGCTCACCACTGGAGAATAGCAATCAGCCCCAGCATTTT
NA	TRBJ2-7	NA	TRBV10-2	CASSESTYEQYF	TGCGCCAGCAGTGAGTCAACCTACGAGCAGTACTTC
NA	TRBJ2-7	NA	TRBV29-1	CSVDLGGSYEQYF	TGCAGCGTTGATCTTGGCGGCTCCTACGAGCAGTACTTC
NA	TRBJ2-1	TRBD2	TRBV5-1	CASSISGVNNEQFF	TGCGCCAGCAGCATTAGCGGGGTAAACAATGAGCAGTTCTTC
NA	TRBJ2-2	NA	TRBV4-3	CASSQGAQGFVDTGELFF	TGCGCCAGCAGCCAAGGGGCGCAGGGGTTCGTCGACACCGGGGAGCTGTTTTTT
NA	TRBJ2-1	NA	TRBV19	CASGLPGQFF	TGTGCCAGTGGACTCCCGGGGCAGTTCTTC
NA	TRBJ2-7	TRBD1	TRBV29-1	CSVEADWTGDRYEQYF	TGCAGCGTTGAAGCGGACTGGACAGGGGATAGGTACGAGCAGTACTTC
NA	TRBJ1-4	TRBD1	TRBV6-5	CASRTGVYEKLFF	TGTGCCAGCAGGACAGGGGTTTATGAAAAACTGTTTTTT
NA	TRBJ2-7	NA	TRBV4-1	CASSQDGVPGSREQYF	TGCGCCAGCAGCCAAGACGGGGTTCCTGGCTCCCGGGAGCAGTACTTC
NA	TRBJ1-2	NA	TRBV7-8	CASSHRNLYGYTF	TGTGCCAGCAGCCACCGGAACCTCTACGGCTACACCTTC
NA	TRBJ2-1	TRBD2	TRBV4-3	CASSPEPLAGKYNEQFF	TGCGCCAGCAGCCCCGAACCCCTAGCGGGTAAATACAATGAGCAGTTCTTC
NA	TRBJ2-1	NA	TRBV10-2	CASSEGLPNGQFF	TGCGCCAGCAGTGAGGGACTCCCCAATGGGCAGTTCTTC
NA	TRBJ2-5	NA	TRBV5-1	CASKSGLQETQYF	TGCGCCAGCAAGTCAGGGCTACAAGAGACCCAGTACTTC
NA	TRBJ2-7	NA	TRBV6-1	CASSEFSQALHSSYEQYF	TGTGCCAGCAGTGAATTCTCGCAGGCGCTACATAGCTCCTACGAGCAGTACTTC
NA	TRBJ2-1	TRBD2	TRBV7-6	CASSLAGGYNEQFF	TGTGCCAGCAGCCTAGCGGGAGGGTACAATGAGCAGTTCTTC
NA	TRBJ1-4	NA	TRBV7-2	CASSVRRNEKLFF	TGTGCCAGCAGCGTCCGAAGAAATGAAAAACTGTTTTTT
NA	TRBJ2-5	TRBD2	TRBV4-1	CASSQVLAGGWSQYF	TGCGCCAGCAGCCAAGTACTAGCGGGAGGGTGGTCCCAGTACTTC
NA	TRBJ2-7	NA	TRBV29-1	CSVELQGYEQYF	TGCAGCGTTGAATTACAGGGTTACGAGCAGTACTTC